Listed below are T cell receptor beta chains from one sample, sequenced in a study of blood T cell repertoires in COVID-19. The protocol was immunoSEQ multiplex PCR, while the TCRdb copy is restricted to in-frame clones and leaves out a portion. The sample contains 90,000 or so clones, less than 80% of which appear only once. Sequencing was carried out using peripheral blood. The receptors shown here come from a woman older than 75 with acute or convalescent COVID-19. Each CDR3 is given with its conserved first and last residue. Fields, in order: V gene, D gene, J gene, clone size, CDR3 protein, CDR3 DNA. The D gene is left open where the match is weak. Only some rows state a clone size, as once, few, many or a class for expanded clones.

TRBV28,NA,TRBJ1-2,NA,CASSSQTPYGYTF,TGTGCCAGCAGTTCACAGACCCCCTATGGCTACACCTTC
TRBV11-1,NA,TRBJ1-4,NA,CASSPGQATNEKLFF,TGTGCCAGCAGCCCTGGACAAGCAACTAATGAAAAACTGTTTTTT
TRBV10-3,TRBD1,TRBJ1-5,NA,CAISDHRGSNQPQHF,TGTGCCATCAGTGACCACAGGGGTAGCAATCAGCCCCAGCATTTT
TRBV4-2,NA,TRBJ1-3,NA,CASSQDLGDNGNTIYF,TGTGCCAGCAGCCAAGATCTAGGGGATAATGGAAACACCATATATTTT
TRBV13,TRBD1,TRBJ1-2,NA,CASSLGDRRYGYTF,TGTGCCAGCAGCTTAGGGGACAGGCGCTATGGCTACACCTTC
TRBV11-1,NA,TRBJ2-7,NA,CASSLSGNEQYF,TGTGCCAGCAGCTTATCGGGGAACGAGCAGTACTTC
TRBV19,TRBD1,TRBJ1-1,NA,CASSTTDWTGSWKAFF,TGTGCCAGTAGCACCACGGATTGGACAGGGTCTTGGAAGGCTTTCTTT
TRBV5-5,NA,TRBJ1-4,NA,CASRRSLDNEKLFF,TGTGCCAGCCGCCGGAGCTTAGATAATGAAAAACTGTTTTTT
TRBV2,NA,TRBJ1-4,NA,CASSEGPGGNEKLFF,TGTGCCAGCAGTGAAGGCCCGGGAGGTAATGAAAAACTGTTTTTT
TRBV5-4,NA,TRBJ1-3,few,CASSNRVAGNTIYF,TGTGCCAGCAGTAACCGAGTAGCAGGAAACACCATATATTTT
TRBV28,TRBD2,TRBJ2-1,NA,CASSPLTPAGGSRFF,TGTGCCAGCAGTCCCCTGACACCAGCGGGGGGTAGTCGGTTCTTC
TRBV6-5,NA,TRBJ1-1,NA,CAIYRVEGTEAFF,TGTGCCATATACAGGGTCGAGGGCACTGAAGCTTTCTTT
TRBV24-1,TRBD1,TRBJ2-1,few,CATSDRDSNEQFF,TGTGCCACCAGTGACAGGGACAGCAATGAGCAGTTCTTC
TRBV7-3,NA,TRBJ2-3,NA,CASSLDSRTDTQYF,TGTGCCAGCAGCCTGGACTCCCGCACAGATACGCAGTATTTT
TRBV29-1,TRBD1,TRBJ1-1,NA,CSVDRGRGGDTEAFF,TGCAGCGTGGACAGGGGCCGAGGGGGAGACACTGAAGCTTTCTTT
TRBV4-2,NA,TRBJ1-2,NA,CASSQDPGYGNYGYTF,TGTGCCAGCAGCCAAGACCCAGGGTATGGTAACTATGGCTACACCTTC
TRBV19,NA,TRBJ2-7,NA,CASSIRGQTYEQYF,TGTGCCAGTAGTATACGGGGTCAGACCTACGAGCAGTACTTC
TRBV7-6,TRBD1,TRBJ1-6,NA,CASSLGQGAGYSPLHF,TGTGCCAGCAGCTTAGGACAGGGTGCCGGTTATTCACCCCTCCACTTT
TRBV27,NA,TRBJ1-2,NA,CASSFRGNYGYTF,TGTGCCAGCAGTTTTCGGGGTAACTATGGCTACACCTTC
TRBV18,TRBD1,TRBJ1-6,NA,CASSRTGGLDSPLHF,TGTGCCAGCTCTCGGACAGGAGGCTTGGATTCACCCCTCCACTTT
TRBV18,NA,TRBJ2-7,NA,CASSPDRTSYEQYF,TGTGCCAGCTCACCAGACAGGACCTCCTACGAGCAGTACTTC
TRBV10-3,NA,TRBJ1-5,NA,CAISESTAGPQHF,TGTGCCATCAGTGAGTCGACGGCAGGGCCCCAGCATTTT
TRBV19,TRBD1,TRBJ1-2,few,CASMMVRDRGNYGYTF,TGTGCCAGTATGATGGTCCGGGACAGGGGTAACTATGGCTACACCTTC
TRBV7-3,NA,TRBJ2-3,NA,CASSFAAHTDTQYF,TGTGCCAGCAGCTTTGCGGCCCACACAGATACGCAGTATTTT
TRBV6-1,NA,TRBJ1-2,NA,CASNLGTAGYGYTF,TGTGCCAGTAATCTCGGGACGGCGGGGTATGGCTACACCTTC
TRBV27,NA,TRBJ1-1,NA,CASSLSRWRDTEAFF,TGTGCCAGCAGTTTATCGCGCTGGAGGGACACTGAAGCTTTCTTT
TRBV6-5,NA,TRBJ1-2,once,CAARWREAYGYTF,TGTGCCGCCCGCTGGCGGGAGGCCTATGGCTACACCTTC
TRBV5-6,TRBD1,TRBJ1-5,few,CASSQYRGGGNQPQHF,TGTGCCAGCAGCCAATACAGGGGAGGAGGCAATCAGCCCCAGCATTTT
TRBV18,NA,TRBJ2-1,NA,CASSPGGTSRNEQFF,TGTGCCAGCTCACCGGGCGGGACCTCCCGCAATGAGCAGTTCTTC
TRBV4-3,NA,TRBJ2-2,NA,CASSQVTGFAGELFF,TGCGCCAGCAGCCAGGTTACAGGGTTTGCCGGGGAGCTGTTTTTT
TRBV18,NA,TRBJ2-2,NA,CASSPEDFANTGELFF,TGTGCCAGCTCACCAGAGGACTTCGCGAACACCGGGGAGCTGTTTTTT
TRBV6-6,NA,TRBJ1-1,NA,CASRQQVNTEAFF,TGTGCCAGCAGACAACAGGTTAACACTGAAGCTTTCTTT